This T cell receptor (beta chain) was sequenced during a study of blood T cell repertoires in COVID-19. About the research overall: Acute-phase and convalescent COVID-19 samples originated in the United States, Italy and Spain.

From germline, CDR1 is SNHLY and CDR2 FYNNEI. This CDR3 contains 14 residues. The ends lost 4 bases at V and 5 bases at J; junction bases unmatched: 5. Original data processing: Reference gene primer amplification gave nucleated cell count estimates. Assay used: immunoSEQ multiplex PCR; TCRdb lists only in-frame clones, some missing. V and J calls and clone size are given by that table; D and trimming were obtained from the DNA. The sample carries about 39,000 clones, roughly 85% recorded once. This clonotype originated in a human donor in a cohort sampled during active COVID-19. Sequencing used peripheral blood. The gene calls are TRBV2 and TRBJ1-1, with TRBD1 matching 9 bases. The chain's CDR3 is CASSGTGAGTEAFF. For the CDR3, the DNA is TGTGCCAGCAGTGGGACAGGGGCAGGGACTGAAGCTTTCTTT.